The 19 T cell receptor beta chains listed next were all sequenced from one sample in a study of CXCR3-negative and CXCR3-positive naive CD8 T cells. With UMI labels, 5' RACE was used to prepare the TRB cDNA libraries. TCRdb reanalyzed the 5' RACE reads and collapses them to one entry per CDR3 protein, without DNA. Found here are several thousand distinct CDR3 sequences; the top ten clones hold approximately 0.98%. Sequencing used naive CXCR3- CD8+ T cells from blood. Documented subset: CD45RO-CCR7+CD27+CD95- naive CD8+ T cells lacking CXCR3 (TNR3-). The receptors come from a human donor in good health. Some clones in this sample may be carry-over from other donors' samples.

The J gene is TRBJ2-5, the V gene TRBV20-1; TCRdb calls TRBD1, which cannot be checked without DNA. The CDR3 loop spans 13 amino acids. CDR1 and CDR2 from the germline V gene are DFQATT and SNEGSKA (reference sequence). The CDR3 sequence: CSAYPPTKETQYF.

J is TRBJ2-2 and V is TRBV20-1. CDR1 is DFQATT, CDR2 SNEGSKA, per germline (reference sequence). This CDR3 has 13 residues. Here the CDR3 reads CSARDMAAGELFF.

This clonotype is deemed medium-sized (0.01 to 0.1%) by its frequency. The rearrangement uses TRBV20-1 and TRBJ2-5; TCRdb's D call, TRBD2, is unchecked because there is no DNA. Germline V gene lookup returns CDR1 DFQATT and CDR2 SNEGSKA (reference sequence). The CDR3 covers 15 residues. The CDR3 reads CSASILAGVQETQYF.

V gene TRBV23-1 combines with J gene TRBJ2-7; the D gene TCRdb calls, TRBD1, cannot be checked with no DNA. TRBV23-1 counts as an open reading frame of uncertain function. The CDR3 consists of 14 residues. The CDR3 reads CARSRTGFSYEQYF.

This clonotype ranks as medium-sized in terms of frequency. The chain has TRBV28 and TRBJ2-5; the D gene TCRdb calls, TRBD2, cannot be checked with no DNA. CDR1 is MDHEN and CDR2 is SYDVKM in the germline V gene. This CDR3 is built from 14 residues. The chain's CDR3 is CASREPGGGETQYF.

Its frequency marks this clonotype as medium-sized. The chain recombines TRBV29-1 with TRBJ1-3. The CDR3 has 18 amino acids. CDR1 is SQVTM and CDR2 is ANQGSEA in the germline V gene. The CDR3 loop reads CSVGGEGSHWGSGNTIYF.

The J gene is TRBJ1-2, the V gene TRBV6-6. Looked up from germline, CDR1 is MNHNY and CDR2 is SVGAGI (reference sequence). The CDR3 runs 15 residues. The CDR3 sequence is CASTQFRKGNYGYTF.

This rearrangement joins TRBV4-1 to TRBJ2-7. Germline-derived CDR1 and CDR2 are MGHRA and YSYEKL. The CDR3 totals 14 residues. The CDR3 sequence is CASSQDLEFYEQYF.

This clonotype is deemed medium-sized by its frequency. J is TRBJ1-2 and V is TRBV29-1. There are 12 residues in the CDR3. Germline V gives CDR1 SQVTM, CDR2 ANQGSEA. The CDR3 sequence is CSVEERDYGYTF.

This rearrangement joins TRBV20-1 to TRBJ2-4; TCRdb selects TRBD2, and the lack of DNA leaves this call unchecked. Germline assignment: CDR1 DFQATT and CDR2 SNEGSKA (reference sequence). CDR3 length equals 16 residues. The CDR3 loop reads CSAQRETHMAKNIQYF.

This clonotype is deemed medium-sized by its frequency. The chain uses TRBV6-1 and TRBJ2-7; TCRdb names TRBD1, which stays unverified in the absence of DNA. Per the germline V gene, CDR1 is MNHNS and CDR2 is SASEGT. This CDR3 spans 15 amino acids. The CDR3 spells CASRPQGLGYYEQYF.

J is TRBJ1-2 and V is TRBV20-1; the TCRdb call, TRBD1, lacks DNA for checking. Germline CDR1 reads DFQATT; CDR2 reads SNEGSKA (reference sequence). CDR3 length: 13 amino acids. The CDR3 is CSARAAGGAPYTF.

This clonotype is labeled medium-sized based on frequency. This rearrangement joins TRBV27 to TRBJ1-1. This CDR3 contains 15 residues. CDR1 and CDR2 from the germline V gene are MNHEY and SMNVEV (reference sequence). CDR3 amino acids: CASSSVGDWSTEAFF.

The chain links TRBV2 to TRBJ2-1; TCRdb reports TRBD2, a call that lacks DNA to check it against. Germline CDR1 SNHLY, CDR2 FYNNEI. The CDR3 length is 15 residues. The CDR3 region is CASSERLAGVDEQFF.

This clonotype is called medium-sized based on its frequency. The V and J genes are TRBV7-9 and TRBJ1-1; checking the TCRdb D call of TRBD1 is not possible without DNA. The CDR3 consists of 13 residues. Germline V gives CDR1 SEHNR, CDR2 FQNEAQ (reference sequence). The CDR3 loop reads CASSFPGDTEAFF.

The CDR3 region is CASSLGQPGEGYTF. The J gene is TRBJ1-2, the V gene TRBV12-3 or TRBV12-4; the D call from TCRdb, TRBD1, cannot be confirmed without DNA. The length of the CDR3 is 14 residues.

The chain couples TRBV29-1 to TRBJ2-5. The CDR3 has 16 residues. Germline V gives CDR1 SQVTM, CDR2 ANQGSEA. The CDR3 reads CSVRRTVDRDQETQYF.

By frequency, this clonotype is medium-sized (0.01 to 0.1%). This chain uses TRBV29-1 with TRBJ2-1; TCRdb selects TRBD2, and the lack of DNA leaves this call unchecked. The CDR3 has 15 amino acids. CDR1 SQVTM and CDR2 ANQGSEA come from the germline V gene. CDR3 residues: CSVEGGLAAKNEQFF.

In terms of frequency, this clonotype is medium-sized (0.01 to 0.1%). V gene TRBV7-8 combines with J gene TRBJ2-1; TCRdb's D call, TRBD2, is unchecked because there is no DNA. The CDR3 has 17 amino acids. CDR1 SGHVS and CDR2 FQNEAQ come from the germline V gene. The CDR3 protein is CASSPMLASGAWYEQFF.